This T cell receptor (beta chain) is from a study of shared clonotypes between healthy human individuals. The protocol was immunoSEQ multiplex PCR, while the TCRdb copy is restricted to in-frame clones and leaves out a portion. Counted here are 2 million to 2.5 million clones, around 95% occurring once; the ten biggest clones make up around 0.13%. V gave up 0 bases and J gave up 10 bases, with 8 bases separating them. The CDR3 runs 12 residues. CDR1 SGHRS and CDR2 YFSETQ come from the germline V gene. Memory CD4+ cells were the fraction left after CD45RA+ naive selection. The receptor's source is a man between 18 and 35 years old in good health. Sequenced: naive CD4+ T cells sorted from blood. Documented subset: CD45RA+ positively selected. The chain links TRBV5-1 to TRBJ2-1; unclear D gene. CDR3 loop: CASSLDPEEQFF. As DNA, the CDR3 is TGCGCCAGCAGCTTGGATCCGGAAGAGCAGTTCTTC.